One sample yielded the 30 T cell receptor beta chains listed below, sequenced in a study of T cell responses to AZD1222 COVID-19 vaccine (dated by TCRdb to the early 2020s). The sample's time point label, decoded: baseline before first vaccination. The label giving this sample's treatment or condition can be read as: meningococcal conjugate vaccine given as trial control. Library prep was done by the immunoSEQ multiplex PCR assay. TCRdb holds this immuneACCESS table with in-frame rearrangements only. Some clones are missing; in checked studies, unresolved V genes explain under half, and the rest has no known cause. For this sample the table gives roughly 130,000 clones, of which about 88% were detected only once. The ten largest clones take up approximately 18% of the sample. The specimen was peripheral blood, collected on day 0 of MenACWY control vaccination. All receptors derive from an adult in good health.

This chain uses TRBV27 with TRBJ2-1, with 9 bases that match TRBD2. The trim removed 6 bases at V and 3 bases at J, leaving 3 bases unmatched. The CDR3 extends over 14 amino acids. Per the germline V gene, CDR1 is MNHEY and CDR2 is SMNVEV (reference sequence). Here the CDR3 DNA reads TGTGCCAGCAGAGTGACTAGCGGCTACAATGAGCAGTTCTTC. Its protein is CASRVTSGYNEQFF.

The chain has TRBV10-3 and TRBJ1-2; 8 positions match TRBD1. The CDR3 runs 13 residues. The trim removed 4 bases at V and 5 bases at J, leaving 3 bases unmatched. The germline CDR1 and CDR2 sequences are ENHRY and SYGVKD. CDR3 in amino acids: CAISVTGGYGYTF. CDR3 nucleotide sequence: TGTGCCATCAGTGTCACAGGGGGGTATGGCTACACCTTC.

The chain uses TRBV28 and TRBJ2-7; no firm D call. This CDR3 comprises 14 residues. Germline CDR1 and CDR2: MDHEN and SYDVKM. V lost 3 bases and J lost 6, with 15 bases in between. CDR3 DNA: TGTGCCAGCAGTTTTACAGACCACATAGTCGAGCAGTACTTC. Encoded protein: CASSFTDHIVEQYF.

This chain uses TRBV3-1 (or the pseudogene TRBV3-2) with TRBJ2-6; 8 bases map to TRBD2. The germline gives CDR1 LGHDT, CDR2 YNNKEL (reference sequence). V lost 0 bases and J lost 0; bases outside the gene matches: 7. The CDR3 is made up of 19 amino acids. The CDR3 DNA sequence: TGTGCCAGCAGCCAAGATCGGGTAGCGGGACTCTCTGGGGCCAACGTCCTGACTTTC. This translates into CASSQDRVAGLSGANVLTF.

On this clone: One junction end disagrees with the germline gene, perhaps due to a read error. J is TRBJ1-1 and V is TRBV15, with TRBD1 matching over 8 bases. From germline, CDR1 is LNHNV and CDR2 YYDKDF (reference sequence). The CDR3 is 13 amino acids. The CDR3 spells CATRRQGNAEAFF. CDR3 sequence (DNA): TGTGCCACCAGGCGACAGGGGAACGCTGAAGCTTTCTTT.

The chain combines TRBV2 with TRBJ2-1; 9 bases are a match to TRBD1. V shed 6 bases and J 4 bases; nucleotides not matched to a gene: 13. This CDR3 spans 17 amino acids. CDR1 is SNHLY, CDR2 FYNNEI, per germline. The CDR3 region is CASSPYGGQGGYNEQFF. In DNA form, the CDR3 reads TGTGCCAGCAGCCCTTATGGGGGACAGGGAGGATACAATGAGCAGTTCTTC.

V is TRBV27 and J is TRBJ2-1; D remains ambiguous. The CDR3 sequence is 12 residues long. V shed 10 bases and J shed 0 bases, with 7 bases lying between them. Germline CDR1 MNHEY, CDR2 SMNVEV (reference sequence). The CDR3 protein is CATTRSYNEQFF. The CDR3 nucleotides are TGTGCCACCACACGCTCCTACAATGAGCAGTTCTTC.

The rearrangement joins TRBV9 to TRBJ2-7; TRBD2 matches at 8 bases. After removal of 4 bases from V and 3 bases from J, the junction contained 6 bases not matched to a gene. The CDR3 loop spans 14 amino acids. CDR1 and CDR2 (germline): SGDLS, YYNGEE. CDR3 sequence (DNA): TGTGCCAGCAGCAGGGGACTAGGAGGCTACGAGCAGTACTTC. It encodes CASSRGLGGYEQYF.

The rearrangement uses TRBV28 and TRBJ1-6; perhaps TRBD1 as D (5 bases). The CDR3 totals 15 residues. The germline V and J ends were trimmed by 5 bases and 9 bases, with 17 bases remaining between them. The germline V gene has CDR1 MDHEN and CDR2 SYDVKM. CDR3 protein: CASSQNGLGGSPLHF. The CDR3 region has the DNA TGTGCCAGCAGTCAAAACGGACTTGGGGGTTCACCCCTCCACTTT.

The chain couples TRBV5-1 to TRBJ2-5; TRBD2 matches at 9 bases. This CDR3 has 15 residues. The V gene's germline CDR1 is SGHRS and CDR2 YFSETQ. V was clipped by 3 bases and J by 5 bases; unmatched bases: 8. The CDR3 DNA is TGCGCCAGCAGCTATAGCGGGAGTGATTGGGAGACCCAGTACTTC. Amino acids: CASSYSGSDWETQYF.

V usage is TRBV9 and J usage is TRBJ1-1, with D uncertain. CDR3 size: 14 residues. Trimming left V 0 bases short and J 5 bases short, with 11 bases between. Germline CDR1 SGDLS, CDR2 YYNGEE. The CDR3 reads CASSVAMWATEAFF. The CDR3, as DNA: TGTGCCAGCAGCGTAGCAATGTGGGCGACTGAAGCTTTCTTT.

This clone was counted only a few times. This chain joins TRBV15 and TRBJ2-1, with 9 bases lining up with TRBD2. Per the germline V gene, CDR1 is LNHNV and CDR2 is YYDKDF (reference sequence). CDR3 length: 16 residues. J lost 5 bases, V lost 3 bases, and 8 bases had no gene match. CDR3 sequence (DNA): TGTGCCACCAGCAGGGGTAGCGGGAGAGGCAACAATGAGCAGTTCTTC. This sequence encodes CATSRGSGRGNNEQFF.

The CDR3 loop is CASSYRADNSPLHF. The CDR3 nucleotides read TGTGCCAGCAGCTATCGGGCCGATAATTCACCCCTCCACTTT. The chain carries TRBV11-2 and TRBJ1-6; D unclear. With 4 bases removed from V and 5 bases from J, the gap between germline ends came to 9 bases. This CDR3 is built from 14 residues. CDR1 is SGHAT and CDR2 is FQNNGV in the germline V gene.

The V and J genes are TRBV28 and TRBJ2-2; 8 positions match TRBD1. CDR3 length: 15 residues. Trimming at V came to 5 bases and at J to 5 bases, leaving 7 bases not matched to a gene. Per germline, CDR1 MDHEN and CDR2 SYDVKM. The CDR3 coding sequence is TGTGCCAGCAGTCCCCCGACAGGGGTTACCGGGGAGCTGTTTTTT. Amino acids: CASSPPTGVTGELFF.

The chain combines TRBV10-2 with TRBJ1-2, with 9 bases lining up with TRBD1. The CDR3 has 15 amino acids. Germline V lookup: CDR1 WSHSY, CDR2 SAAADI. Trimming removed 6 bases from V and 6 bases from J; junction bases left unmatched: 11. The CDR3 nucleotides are TGCGCCAGCAGCTCTACAGGGGGCGCTTTTGATGGCTACACCTTC. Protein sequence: CASSSTGGAFDGYTF.

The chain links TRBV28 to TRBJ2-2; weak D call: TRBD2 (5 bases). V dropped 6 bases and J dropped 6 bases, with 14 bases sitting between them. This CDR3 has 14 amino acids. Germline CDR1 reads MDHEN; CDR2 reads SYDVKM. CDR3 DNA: TGTGCCAGCAGGTGGGAGAGGTACTCCGGGGAGCTGTTTTTT. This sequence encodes CASRWERYSGELFF.

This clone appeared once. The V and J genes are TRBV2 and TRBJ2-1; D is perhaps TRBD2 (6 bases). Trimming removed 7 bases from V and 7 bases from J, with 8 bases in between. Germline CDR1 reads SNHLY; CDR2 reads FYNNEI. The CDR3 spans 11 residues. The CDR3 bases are TGTGCCAGCATGGGGGGAAATGAGCAGTTCTTC. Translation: CASMGGNEQFF.

The CDR3, as DNA: TGTGCCACCAGTGAGACTGGGGGGAACTACCAAGAGACCCAGTACTTC. Translating it yields CATSETGGNYQETQYF. The J gene is TRBJ2-5, the V gene TRBV24-1; D may be TRBD2 (6 bases). V dropped 4 bases and J dropped 0 bases, with 14 bases sitting between them. This CDR3 spans 16 amino acids. CDR1 KGHDR and CDR2 SFDVKD come from the germline V gene.

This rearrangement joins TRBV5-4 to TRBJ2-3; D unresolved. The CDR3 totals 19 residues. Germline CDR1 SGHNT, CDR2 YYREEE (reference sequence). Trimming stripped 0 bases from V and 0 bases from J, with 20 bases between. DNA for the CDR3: TGTGCCAGCAGCTTGGACGTCTTAGGGCCCAGCAGGAGCACAGATACGCAGTATTTT. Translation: CASSLDVLGPSRSTDTQYF.

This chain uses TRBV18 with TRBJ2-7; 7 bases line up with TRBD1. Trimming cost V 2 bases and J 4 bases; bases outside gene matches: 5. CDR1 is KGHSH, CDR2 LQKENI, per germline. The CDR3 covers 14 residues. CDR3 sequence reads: CASSPYGTEYEQYF. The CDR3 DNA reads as TGTGCCAGCTCACCATACGGGACAGAATACGAGCAGTACTTC.

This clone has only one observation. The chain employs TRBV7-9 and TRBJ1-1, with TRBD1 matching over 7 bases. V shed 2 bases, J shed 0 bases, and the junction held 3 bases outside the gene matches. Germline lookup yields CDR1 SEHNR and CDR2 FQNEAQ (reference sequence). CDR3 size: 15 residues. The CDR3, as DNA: TGTGCCAGCAGCTTATTTACAGGGGTGAACACTGAAGCTTTCTTT. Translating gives CASSLFTGVNTEAFF.

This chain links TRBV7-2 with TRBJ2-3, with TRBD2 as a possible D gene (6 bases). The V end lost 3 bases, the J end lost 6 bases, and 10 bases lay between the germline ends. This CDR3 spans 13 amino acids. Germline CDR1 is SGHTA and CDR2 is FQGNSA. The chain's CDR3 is CASSFGGPDTQYF. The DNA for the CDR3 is TGTGCCAGCAGCTTCGGAGGGCCCGATACGCAGTATTTT.

CDR3 protein: CASSIVSRGGTDTQYF. CDR3 DNA: TGTGCCAGTAGTATAGTCTCTCGAGGGGGCACAGATACGCAGTATTTT. The chain combines TRBV19 with TRBJ2-3; D possibly matches TRBD1 or TRBD2 (5 bases each). V lost 1 base and J lost 1, with 12 bases in between. The CDR3 contains 16 residues. CDR1 is LNHDA and CDR2 is SQIVND in the germline V gene (reference sequence). Full variable domain (rest looked up from reference TRBV19 and TRBJ2-3): DGGITQSPKYLFRKEGQNVTLSCEQNLNHDAMYWYRQDPGQGLRLIYYSQIVNDFQKGDIAEGYSVSREKKESFPLTVTSAQKNPTAFYLCASSIVSRGGTDTQYFGPGTRLTVL.

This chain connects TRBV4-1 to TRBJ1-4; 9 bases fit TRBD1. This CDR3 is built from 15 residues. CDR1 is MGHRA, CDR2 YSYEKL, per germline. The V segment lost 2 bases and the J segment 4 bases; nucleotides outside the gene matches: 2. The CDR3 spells CASSQPGQGNEKLFF. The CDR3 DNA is TGCGCCAGCAGCCAACCGGGACAGGGTAATGAAAAACTGTTTTTT.

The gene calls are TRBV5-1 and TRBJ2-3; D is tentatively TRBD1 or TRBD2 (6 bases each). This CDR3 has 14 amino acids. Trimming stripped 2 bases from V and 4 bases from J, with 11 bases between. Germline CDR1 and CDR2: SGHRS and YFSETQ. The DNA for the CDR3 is TGCGCCAGCAGCTTACGGAGGGGGGCAGATACGCAGTATTTT. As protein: CASSLRRGADTQYF.

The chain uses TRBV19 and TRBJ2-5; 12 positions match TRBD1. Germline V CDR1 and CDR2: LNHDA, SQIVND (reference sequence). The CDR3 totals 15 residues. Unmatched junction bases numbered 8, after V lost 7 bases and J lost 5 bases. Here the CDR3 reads CASKRDRGPTETQYF. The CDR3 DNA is TGTGCCAGTAAAAGGGACAGGGGGCCCACTGAGACCCAGTACTTC.

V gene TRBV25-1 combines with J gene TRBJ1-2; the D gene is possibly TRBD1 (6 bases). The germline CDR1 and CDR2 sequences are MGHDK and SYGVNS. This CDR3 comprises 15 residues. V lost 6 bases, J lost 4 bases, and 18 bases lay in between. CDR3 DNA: TGTGCCAGCAGCCATACCACAGGGAGAGGCTATGGCTACACCTTC. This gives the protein CASSHTTGRGYGYTF.

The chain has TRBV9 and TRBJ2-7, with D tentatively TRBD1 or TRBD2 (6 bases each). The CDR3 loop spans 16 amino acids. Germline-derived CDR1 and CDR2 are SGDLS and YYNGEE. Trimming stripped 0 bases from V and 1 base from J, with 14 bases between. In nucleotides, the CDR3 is TGTGCCAGCAGCGTAGATGCGGGACATGGGTCCTACGAGCAGTACTTC. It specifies CASSVDAGHGSYEQYF.

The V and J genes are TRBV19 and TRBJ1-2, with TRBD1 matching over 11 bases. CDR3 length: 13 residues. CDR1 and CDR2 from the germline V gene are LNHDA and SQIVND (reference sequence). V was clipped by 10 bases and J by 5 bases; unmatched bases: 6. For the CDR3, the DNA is TGTGCCACCCGGGACAGGGGGACTTATGGCTACACCTTC. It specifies CATRDRGTYGYTF.

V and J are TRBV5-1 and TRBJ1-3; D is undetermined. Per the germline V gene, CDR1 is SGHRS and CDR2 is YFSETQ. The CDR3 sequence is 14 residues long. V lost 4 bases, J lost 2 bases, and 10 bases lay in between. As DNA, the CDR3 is TGCGCCAGCAGCCCGGGGTCAGCTGGAAACACCATATATTTT. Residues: CASSPGSAGNTIYF.